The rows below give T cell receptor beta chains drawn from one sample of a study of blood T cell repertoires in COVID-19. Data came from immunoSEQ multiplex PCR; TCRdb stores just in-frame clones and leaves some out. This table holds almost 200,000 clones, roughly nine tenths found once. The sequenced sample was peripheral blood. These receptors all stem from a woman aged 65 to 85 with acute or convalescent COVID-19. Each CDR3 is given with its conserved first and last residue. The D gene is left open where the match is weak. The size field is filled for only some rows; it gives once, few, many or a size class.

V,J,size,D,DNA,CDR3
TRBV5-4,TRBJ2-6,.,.,TGTGCCAGCAGCTTGGGAGGCAGGGTCGGGTCTGGGGCCAACGTCCTGACTTTC,CASSLGGRVGSGANVLTF
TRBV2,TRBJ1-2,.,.,TGTGCCAGCAGTGAAGCGCTTCGGGGAGGCTACACCTTC,CASSEALRGGYTF
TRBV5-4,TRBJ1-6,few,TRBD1,TGTGCCAGCAGGCGCGACCAGGGGGTGCAGTCACCCCTCCACTTT,CASRRDQGVQSPLHF
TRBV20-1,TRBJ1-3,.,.,TGCAGTGCGGAGATATTAAACACCATATATTTT,CSAEILNTIYF
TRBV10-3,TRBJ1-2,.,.,TGTGCCATCATGGGGGGTATCTATGGCTACACCTTC,CAIMGGIYGYTF
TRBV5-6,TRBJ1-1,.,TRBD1,TGTGCCAGCAGCTCAAACTTTGGACAGGGACTGAACACTGAAGCTTTCTTT,CASSSNFGQGLNTEAFF
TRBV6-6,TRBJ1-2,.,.,TGTGCCAGCAGTTACCTCCGCCGGGATACCTATGGCTACACCTTC,CASSYLRRDTYGYTF
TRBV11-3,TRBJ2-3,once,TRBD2,TGTGCCAGCAGTAAGACTAGCGGGAGTAAAGATACGCAGTATTTT,CASSKTSGSKDTQYF
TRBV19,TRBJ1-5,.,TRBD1,TGTGCCAGTAGAGGACAGGGAGGGGATCAGCCCCAGCATTTT,CASRGQGGDQPQHF
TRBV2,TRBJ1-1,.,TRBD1,TGTGCCAGTACGGGGGACAGGTTCACTGAAGCTTTCTTT,CASTGDRFTEAFF
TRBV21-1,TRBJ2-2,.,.,TGTGCCAGCACCCTCTTGGGGGAGCTGTTTTTT,CASTLLGELFF
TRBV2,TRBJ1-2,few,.,TGTGCCAGCAGACTGACAGTGGCGAACTATGGCTACACCTTC,CASRLTVANYGYTF
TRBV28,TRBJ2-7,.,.,TGTGCCAGCGCTGAAGGCGGCTACGAGCAGTACTTC,CASAEGGYEQYF
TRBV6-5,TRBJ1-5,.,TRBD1,TGTGCCAGCAGTCCTGACAGGGACAATCAGCCCCAGCATTTT,CASSPDRDNQPQHF
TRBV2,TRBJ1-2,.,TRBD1,TGTGCCAGCAGTGCACCCCGACAGGGGGCTTATGGCTACACCTTC,CASSAPRQGAYGYTF
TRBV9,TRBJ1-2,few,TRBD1,TGTGCCAGCAGCGGAGGACAGGACTATGGCTACACCTTC,CASSGGQDYGYTF
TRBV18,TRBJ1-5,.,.,TGTGCCAGCTCACCCAGGCAGGGCTTTGACAATCAGCCCCAGCATTTT,CASSPRQGFDNQPQHF
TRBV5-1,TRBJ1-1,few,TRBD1,TGCGCCAGCAGAGGTGACAGGGCGGGGACTGAAGCTTTCTTT,CASRGDRAGTEAFF
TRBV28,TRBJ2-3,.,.,TGTGCCAGCAGATCCGGGACTCTATCGCCGTATTTT,CASRSGTLSPYF
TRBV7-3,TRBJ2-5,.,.,TGTGCCAGCAGCTTAAGTCAGTTAGAGGCCCAGTACTTC,CASSLSQLEAQYF
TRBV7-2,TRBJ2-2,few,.,TGTGCCAGCAGCTTAGGCCGCGAGGGCGAGGAGCTGTTTTTT,CASSLGREGEELFF
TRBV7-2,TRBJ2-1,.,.,TGTGCCAGCAGCTCCCCCTCGGGAGTCCACAATGAGCAGTTCTTC,CASSSPSGVHNEQFF
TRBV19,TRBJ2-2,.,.,TGTGCCAGTAGTATGGAGGCTCGAGCCGGGGAGCTGTTTTTT,CASSMEARAGELFF
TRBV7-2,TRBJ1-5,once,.,TGTGCCACCTCACTGGGAGGGTTAGGCAATCAGCCCCAGCATTTT,CATSLGGLGNQPQHF
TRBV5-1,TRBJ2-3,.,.,TGCGCCAGCAGCTTCAGAGGATCGGATAGCACAGATACGCAGTATTTT,CASSFRGSDSTDTQYF
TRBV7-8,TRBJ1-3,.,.,TGTGCCAGCAGCCTCGCGGGGCTTGGAAACACCATATATTTT,CASSLAGLGNTIYF
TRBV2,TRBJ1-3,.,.,TGTGCCAGCGGTTTTACCCAAACGGTTGGAAACACCATATATTTT,CASGFTQTVGNTIYF
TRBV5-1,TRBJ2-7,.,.,TGCGCCAGCAGCTCCCGTGGAGGGACGGCCTACGAGCAGTACTTC,CASSSRGGTAYEQYF
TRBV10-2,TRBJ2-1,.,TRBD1,TGCGCCAGCAGCGGACGGGACAGGTTCGGGAATGAGCAGTTCTTC,CASSGRDRFGNEQFF
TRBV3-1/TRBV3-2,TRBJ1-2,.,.,TGTGCCAGCAGCCAAGATCTATTAACAGGGTTTAACTATGGCTACACCTTC,CASSQDLLTGFNYGYTF
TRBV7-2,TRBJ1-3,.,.,TGTGCCAGCAGCTTACTAGGTGCTACCTCTGGAAACACCATATATTTT,CASSLLGATSGNTIYF
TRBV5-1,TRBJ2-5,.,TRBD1,TGCGCCAGCAACTCGGGACAGCAAGAGACCCAGTACTTC,CASNSGQQETQYF
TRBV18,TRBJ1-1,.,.,TGTGCCAGCTCACCAGACATACCCGGTACGAACACTGAAGCTTTCTTT,CASSPDIPGTNTEAFF
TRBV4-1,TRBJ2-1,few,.,TGCGCCAGCAGCCCCGCACCTAGGAATGAGCAGTTCTTC,CASSPAPRNEQFF
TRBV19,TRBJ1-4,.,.,TGTGCCAGTAGTACCGGGACTGAGGCAACTAATGAAAAACTGTTTTTT,CASSTGTEATNEKLFF
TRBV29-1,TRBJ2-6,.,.,TGCAGCGTTCAGCGGGACACGGATTCGGGGGCCAACGTCCTGACTTTC,CSVQRDTDSGANVLTF
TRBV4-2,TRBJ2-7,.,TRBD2,TGTGCCAGCAGCCAGGGCCTAGCGGACTACGAGCAGTACTTC,CASSQGLADYEQYF
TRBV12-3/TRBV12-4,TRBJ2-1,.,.,TGTGCCAGCAGTTTCAGCCAGGGTGAGCAGTTCTTC,CASSFSQGEQFF
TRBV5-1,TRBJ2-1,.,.,TGCGCCAGCAGCTTAGGGGGTAGATCCTACAATGAGCAGTTCTTC,CASSLGGRSYNEQFF
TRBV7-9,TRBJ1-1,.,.,TGTGCCAGCAGCTTAGTTGGACAGTATGAAGCTTTCTTT,CASSLVGQYEAFF
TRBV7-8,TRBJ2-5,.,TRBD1,TGTGCCAGCAGGGAAGGACAGGGGGAGACCCAGTACTTC,CASREGQGETQYF
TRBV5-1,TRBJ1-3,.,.,TGCGCCAGCAGCTGGCAGGAGGGCTCCGACTCTGGAAACACCATATATTTT,CASSWQEGSDSGNTIYF
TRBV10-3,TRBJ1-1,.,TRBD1,TGTGCCATCAGAGGACAGGGGAATGAAGCTTTCTTT,CAIRGQGNEAFF
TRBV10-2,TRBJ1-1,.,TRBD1,TGCGCCAGCAGTCGAATGCCGGGACAGGGTTTAAGCGCTGAAGCTTTCTTT,CASSRMPGQGLSAEAFF
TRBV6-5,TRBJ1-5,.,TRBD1,TGTGCCAGCAGATGGACAGGGGATGTTCAGCCCCAGCATTTT,CASRWTGDVQPQHF